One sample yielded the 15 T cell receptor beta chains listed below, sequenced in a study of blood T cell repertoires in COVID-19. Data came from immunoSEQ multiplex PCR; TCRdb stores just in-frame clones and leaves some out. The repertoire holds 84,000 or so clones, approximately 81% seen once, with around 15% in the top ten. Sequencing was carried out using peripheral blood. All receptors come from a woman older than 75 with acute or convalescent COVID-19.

Written as DNA, the CDR3 is TGTGCCAGCTCACCTCCAGGGGAGAGAGATACGCAGTATTTT. Protein product: CASSPPGERDTQYF. This chain joins TRBV18 and TRBJ2-3; the D gene is possibly TRBD1 (6 bases). Per germline, CDR1 KGHSH and CDR2 LQKENI. The CDR3 consists of 14 residues. Between the trimmed V and J ends, which lost 3 bases and 5 bases, there was a span of 12 bases.

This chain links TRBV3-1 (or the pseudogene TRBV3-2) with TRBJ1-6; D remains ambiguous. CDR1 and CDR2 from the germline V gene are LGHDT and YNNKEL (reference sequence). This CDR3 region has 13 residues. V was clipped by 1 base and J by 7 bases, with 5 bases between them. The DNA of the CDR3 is TGTGCCAGCAGCCAAGCCCGGAATTCACCCCTCCACTTT. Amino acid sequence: CASSQARNSPLHF.

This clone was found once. The CDR3 nucleotides are TGTGCTAGTGGTTTGAACCCAAGTACCAGTGGCTACACCTTC. The encoded protein is CASGLNPSTSGYTF. The genes are TRBV12-5 and TRBJ1-2; D remains unclear. The CDR3 length is 14 residues. Trimming removed 2 bases at V and 7 bases at J, with 14 bases between. Germline CDR1 reads LGHNT; CDR2 reads FRNRAP.

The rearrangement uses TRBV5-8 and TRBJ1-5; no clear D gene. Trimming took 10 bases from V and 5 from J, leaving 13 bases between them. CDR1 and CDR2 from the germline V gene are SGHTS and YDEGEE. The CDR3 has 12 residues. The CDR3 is CAGRRGDQPQHF. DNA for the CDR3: TGTGCCGGCCGGAGAGGTGATCAGCCCCAGCATTTT. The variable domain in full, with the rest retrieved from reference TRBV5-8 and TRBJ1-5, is EAGVTQSPTHLIKTRGQQATLRCSPISGHTSVYWYQQALGLGLQFLLWYDEGEERNRGNFPPRFSGRQFPNYSSELNVNALELEDSALYLCAGRRGDQPQHFGDGTRLSIL.

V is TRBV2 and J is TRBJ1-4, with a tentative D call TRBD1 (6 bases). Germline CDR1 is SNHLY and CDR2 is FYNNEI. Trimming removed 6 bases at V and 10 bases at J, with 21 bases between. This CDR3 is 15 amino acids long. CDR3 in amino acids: CASRPGWGRGGKLFF. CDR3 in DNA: TGTGCCAGCAGACCCGGGTGGGGGCGAGGGGGAAAACTGTTTTTT.

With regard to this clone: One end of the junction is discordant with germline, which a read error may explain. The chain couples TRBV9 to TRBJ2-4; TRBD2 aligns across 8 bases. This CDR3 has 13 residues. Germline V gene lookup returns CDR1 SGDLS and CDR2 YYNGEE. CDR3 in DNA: TGTGCCAGCAGCGTAGAGGAGCGGGGGCTCCCTAGCTTC. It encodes CASSVEERGLPSF.

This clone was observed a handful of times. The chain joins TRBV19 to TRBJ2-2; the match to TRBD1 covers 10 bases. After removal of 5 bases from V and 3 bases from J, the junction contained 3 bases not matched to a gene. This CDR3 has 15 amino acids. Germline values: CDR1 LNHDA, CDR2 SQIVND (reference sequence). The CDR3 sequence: CASSDGQGDTGELFF. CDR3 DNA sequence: TGTGCCAGTAGTGACGGACAGGGGGACACCGGGGAGCTGTTTTTT.

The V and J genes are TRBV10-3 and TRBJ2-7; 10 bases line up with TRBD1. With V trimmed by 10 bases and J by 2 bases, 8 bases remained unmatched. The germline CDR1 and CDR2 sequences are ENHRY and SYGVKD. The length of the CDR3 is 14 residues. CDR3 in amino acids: CATGTGATTYEQYF. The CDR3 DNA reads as TGTGCCACCGGGACAGGGGCGACGACCTACGAGCAGTACTTC.

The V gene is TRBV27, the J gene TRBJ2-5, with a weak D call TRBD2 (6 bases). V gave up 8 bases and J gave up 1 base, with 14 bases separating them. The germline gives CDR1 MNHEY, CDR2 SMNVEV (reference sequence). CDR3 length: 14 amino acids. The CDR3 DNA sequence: TGTGCCAGCCGAGGGATCGGGGGCCAAGAGACCCAGTACTTC. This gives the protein CASRGIGGQETQYF.

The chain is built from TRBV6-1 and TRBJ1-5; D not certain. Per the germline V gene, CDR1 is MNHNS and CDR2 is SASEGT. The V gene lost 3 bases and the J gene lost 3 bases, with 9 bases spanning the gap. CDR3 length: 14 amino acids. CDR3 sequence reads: CASSDRHTNQPQHF. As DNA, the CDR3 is TGTGCCAGCAGTGATAGACACACCAATCAGCCCCAGCATTTT.

The CDR3 DNA follows: TGCGCCAGCAGCTTGGCCAGGCCAGGGTTTGAAGCTTTCTTT. Encoded protein: CASSLARPGFEAFF. This chain uses TRBV5-1 with TRBJ1-1, with D possibly TRBD1 on 5 matching bases. The CDR3 totals 14 residues. Trimming took 0 bases from V and 7 from J, leaving 13 bases between them. Germline CDR1 and CDR2: SGHRS and YFSETQ. The full variable domain, in which reference TRBV5-1 and TRBJ1-1 provide the parts outside the CDR3, is KAGVTQTPRYLIKTRGQQVTLSCSPISGHRSVSWYQQTPGQGLQFLFEYFSETQRNKGNFPGRFSGRQFSNSRSEMNVSTLELGDSALYLCASSLARPGFEAFFGQGTRLTVV.

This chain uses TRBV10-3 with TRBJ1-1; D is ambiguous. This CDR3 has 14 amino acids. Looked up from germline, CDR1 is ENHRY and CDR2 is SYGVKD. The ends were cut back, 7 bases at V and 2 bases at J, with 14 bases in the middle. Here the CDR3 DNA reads TGTGCCATCATCTCGTTGGCAGGCAACACTGAAGCTTTCTTT. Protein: CAIISLAGNTEAFF.

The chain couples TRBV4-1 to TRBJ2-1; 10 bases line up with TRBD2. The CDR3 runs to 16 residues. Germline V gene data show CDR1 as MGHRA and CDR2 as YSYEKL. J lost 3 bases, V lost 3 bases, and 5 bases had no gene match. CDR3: CASSHERGGIYNEQFF. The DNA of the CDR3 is TGCGCCAGCAGCCATGAGCGGGGGGGGATCTACAATGAGCAGTTCTTC.

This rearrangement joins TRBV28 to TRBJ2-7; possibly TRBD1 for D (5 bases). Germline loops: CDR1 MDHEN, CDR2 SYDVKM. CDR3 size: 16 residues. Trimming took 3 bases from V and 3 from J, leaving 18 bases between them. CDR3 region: CASSLTGKGQGYEQYF. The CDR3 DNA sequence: TGTGCCAGCAGTTTGACCGGTAAAGGGCAGGGCTACGAGCAGTACTTC.

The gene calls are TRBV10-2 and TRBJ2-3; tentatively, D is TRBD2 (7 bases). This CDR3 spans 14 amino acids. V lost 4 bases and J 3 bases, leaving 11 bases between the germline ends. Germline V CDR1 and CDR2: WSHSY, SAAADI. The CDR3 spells CASSVQGGTDTQYF. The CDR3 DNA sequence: TGCGCCAGCAGTGTACAGGGAGGGACAGATACGCAGTATTTT.